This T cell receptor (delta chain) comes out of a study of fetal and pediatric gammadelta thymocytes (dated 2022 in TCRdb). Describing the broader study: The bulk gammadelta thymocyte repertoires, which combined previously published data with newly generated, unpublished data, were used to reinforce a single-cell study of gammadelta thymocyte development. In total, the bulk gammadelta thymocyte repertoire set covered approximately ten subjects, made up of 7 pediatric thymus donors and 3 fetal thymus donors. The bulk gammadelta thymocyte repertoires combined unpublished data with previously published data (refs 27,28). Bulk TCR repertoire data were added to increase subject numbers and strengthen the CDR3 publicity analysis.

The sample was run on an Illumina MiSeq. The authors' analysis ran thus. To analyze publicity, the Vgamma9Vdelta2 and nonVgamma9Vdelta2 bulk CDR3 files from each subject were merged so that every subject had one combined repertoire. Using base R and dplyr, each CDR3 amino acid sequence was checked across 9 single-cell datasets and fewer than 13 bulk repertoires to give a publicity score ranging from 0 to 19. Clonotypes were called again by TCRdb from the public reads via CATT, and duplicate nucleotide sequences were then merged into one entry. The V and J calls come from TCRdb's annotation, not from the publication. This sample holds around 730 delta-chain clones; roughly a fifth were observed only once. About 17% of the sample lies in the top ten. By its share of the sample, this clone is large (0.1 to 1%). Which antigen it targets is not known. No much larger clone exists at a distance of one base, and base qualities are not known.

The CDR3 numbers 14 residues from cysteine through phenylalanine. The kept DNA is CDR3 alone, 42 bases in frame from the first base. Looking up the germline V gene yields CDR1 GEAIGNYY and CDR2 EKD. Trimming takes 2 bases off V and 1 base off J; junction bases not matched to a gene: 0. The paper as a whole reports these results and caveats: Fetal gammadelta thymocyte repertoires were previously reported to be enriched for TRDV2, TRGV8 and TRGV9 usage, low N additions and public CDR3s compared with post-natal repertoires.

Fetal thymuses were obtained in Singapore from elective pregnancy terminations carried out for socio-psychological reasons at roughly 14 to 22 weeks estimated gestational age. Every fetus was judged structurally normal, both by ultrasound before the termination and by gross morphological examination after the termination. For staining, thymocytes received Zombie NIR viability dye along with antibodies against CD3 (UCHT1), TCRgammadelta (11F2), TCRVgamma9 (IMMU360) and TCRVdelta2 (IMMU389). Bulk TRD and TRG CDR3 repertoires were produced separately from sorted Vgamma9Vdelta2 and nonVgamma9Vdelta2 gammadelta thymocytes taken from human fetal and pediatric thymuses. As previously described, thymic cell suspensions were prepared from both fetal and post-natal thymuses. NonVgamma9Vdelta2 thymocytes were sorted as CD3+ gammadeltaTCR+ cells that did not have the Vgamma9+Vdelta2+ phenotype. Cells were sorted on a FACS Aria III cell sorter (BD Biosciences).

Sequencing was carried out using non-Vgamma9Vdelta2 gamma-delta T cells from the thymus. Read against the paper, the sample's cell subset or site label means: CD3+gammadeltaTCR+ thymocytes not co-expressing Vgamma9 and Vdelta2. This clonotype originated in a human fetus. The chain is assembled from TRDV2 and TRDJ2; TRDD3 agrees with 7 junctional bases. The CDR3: CACDRGYLTAQLFF. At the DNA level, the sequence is TGTGCCTGTGACAGGGGATATTTGACAGCACAACTCTTCTTT.